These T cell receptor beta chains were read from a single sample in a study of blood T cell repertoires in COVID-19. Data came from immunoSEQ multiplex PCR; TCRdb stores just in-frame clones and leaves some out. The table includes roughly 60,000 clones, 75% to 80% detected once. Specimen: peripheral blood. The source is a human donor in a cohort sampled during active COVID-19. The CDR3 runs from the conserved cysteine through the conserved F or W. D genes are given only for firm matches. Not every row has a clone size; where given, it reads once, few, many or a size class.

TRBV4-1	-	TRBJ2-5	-	TGCGCCAGCAGCCAATCGACTGGACTTGCCGCGACCCAGTACTTC	CASSQSTGLAATQYF
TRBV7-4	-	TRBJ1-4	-	TGTGCCAGCATCCAGACTTCGGCCCTTGATAGTGCAACTAATGAAAAACTGTTTTTT	CASIQTSALDSATNEKLFF
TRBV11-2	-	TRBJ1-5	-	TGTGCCAGCAGCGAGGGAGATAATCAGCCCCAGCATTTT	CASSEGDNQPQHF
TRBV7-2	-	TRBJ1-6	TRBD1	TGTGCCAGCAGCTTGGGACAGGGAATTGGCAATTCACCCCTCCACTTT	CASSLGQGIGNSPLHF
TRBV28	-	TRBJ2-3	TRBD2	TGTGCCAGCAGTTTCGTGGGAGCGGGGACAGATACGCAGTATTTT	CASSFVGAGTDTQYF
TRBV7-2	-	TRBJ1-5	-	TGTGCCAGCAGCCCCCAACCGACAGGCTTTAATCAGCCCCAGCATTTT	CASSPQPTGFNQPQHF
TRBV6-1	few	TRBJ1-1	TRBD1	TGTGCCAGCAGTGAAGCGTGGCTCATGGGACAGGGTGAGACTGAAGCTTTCTTT	CASSEAWLMGQGETEAFF
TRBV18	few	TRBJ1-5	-	TGTGCCAGCTCACCACCTGGCAGGGGCCGCAATCAGCCCCAGCATTTT	CASSPPGRGRNQPQHF
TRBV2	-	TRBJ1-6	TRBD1	TGTGCCAGCAGTGAGACCGGGACAGGGTCTGTCTTGGTCTCACCCCTCCACTTT	CASSETGTGSVLVSPLHF
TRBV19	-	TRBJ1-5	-	TGTGCCAGTAGTATTGCGGATAGCGGCAATCAGCCCCAGCATTTT	CASSIADSGNQPQHF
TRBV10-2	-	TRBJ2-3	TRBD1	TGCGCCAGCAGTTCGGGACAGGGGAGTAGCACAGATACGCAGTATTTT	CASSSGQGSSTDTQYF
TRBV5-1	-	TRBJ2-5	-	TGCGCCAGCAGCGGAGGGCAAGAGACCCAGTACTTC	CASSGGQETQYF
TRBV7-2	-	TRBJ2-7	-	TGTGCCAGCAGCTTAGCCATACTTCTCGAGCAGTACTTC	CASSLAILLEQYF
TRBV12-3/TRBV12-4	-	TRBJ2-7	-	TGTGCCAGCAGTTTGAGAACAGGGACCGGGCAGTACTTC	CASSLRTGTGQYF
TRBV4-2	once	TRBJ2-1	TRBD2	TGTGCCAGCAGCCAAGAGGTTGGCGGGAGCTACAATGAGCAGTTCTTC	CASSQEVGGSYNEQFF
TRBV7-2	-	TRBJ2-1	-	TGTGCCAGCAGCTTAGGGGGAGCGAATGAGCAGTTCTTC	CASSLGGANEQFF
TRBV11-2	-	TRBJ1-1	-	TGTGCCAGCAGCTTAGTAATGGCCACTGAAGCTTTCTTT	CASSLVMATEAFF
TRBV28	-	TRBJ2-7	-	TGTGCCAGCAGTCCCGGACAGAGCTACGAGCAGTACTTC	CASSPGQSYEQYF
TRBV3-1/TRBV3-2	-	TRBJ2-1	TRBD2	TGTGCCAGCAGCCCCGCCGGGACTAGCGGGAGTACTGAGCAGTTCTTC	CASSPAGTSGSTEQFF
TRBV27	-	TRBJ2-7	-	TGTGCCAGCAGTTTATGGCCCCCAGGGGAACACGAGCAGTACTTC	CASSLWPPGEHEQYF
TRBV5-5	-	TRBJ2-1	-	TGTGCCAGCAGCTTGACGTCGGAAACAGGGCAGTTCTTC	CASSLTSETGQFF
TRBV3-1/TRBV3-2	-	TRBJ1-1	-	TGTGCCAGCAGCTTCGTCCCGAACACTGAAGCTTTCTTT	CASSFVPNTEAFF
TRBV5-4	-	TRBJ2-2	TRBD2	TGTGCCAGCAGCGGGGTGGGTTTAGCGGGACAGAACACCGGGGAGCTGTTTTTT	CASSGVGLAGQNTGELFF